The rows below give T cell receptor beta chains drawn from one sample of a study of T cell changes during pregnancy in multiple sclerosis. TCRdb's table, derived via immunoSEQ multiplex PCR, lists solely in-frame clones and lacks some. This sample has 35,000 to 45,000 clones, with 88% found just once. The input for sequencing was CD8+ T cells from peripheral blood mononuclear cells, taken in the first trimester of pregnancy. These receptors were obtained from a female donor with multiple sclerosis, enrolled in a pregnancy study. Each CDR3 is given with its conserved first and last residue. A D gene is named only where the DNA matches it firmly. The size of a clone is reported for some rows only, either as once, few or many, or as a class for expanded clones.

cdr3_length clone_size d_call j_call v_call cdr3_nt cdr3_aa
14 - TRBD1 TRBJ2-7 TRBV7-2 TGTGCCAGCAGCTTAGCGGGGACAGTTTACGAGCAGTACTTC CASSLAGTVYEQYF
13 - TRBD1 TRBJ1-2 TRBV5-3 TGTGCCAGCCGATGCAACAGGGGGCTCGGCTACACTTTC CASRCNRGLGYTF
14 - - TRBJ1-2 TRBV9 TGTGCCAGCAGCGTCTCGGGAGCTTCCTATGGCTACACCTTC CASSVSGASYGYTF
15 - - TRBJ1-5 TRBV29-1 TGCAGCGTTTCCCCAACCGGGAGTGGGAGTCAGCCCCAGCATTTT CSVSPTGSGSQPQHF
15 once - TRBJ2-3 TRBV4-1 TGCGCCAGCAGCCCCTTATGGGCGGGGACCGAGACGCAGTATTTT CASSPLWAGTETQYF
15 - TRBD2 TRBJ2-5 TRBV7-7 TGTGCTAGCAGCTTAGGGGCTAGCGGACAAGAGACCCAGTACTTC CASSLGASGQETQYF
11 - - TRBJ1-1 TRBV6-6 TGTGCCAGCAGCCCTGCAGTTAGCGCTTTCTTT CASSPAVSAFF
15 - TRBD2 TRBJ2-1 TRBV6-4 TGTGCCAGCAGTGACTCGAAATTGGCGGGGGGTGAGCAGTTCTTC CASSDSKLAGGEQFF
11 - - TRBJ1-1 TRBV29-1 TGCAGCGCACAGGAGGGCACTGAAGCTTTCTTT CSAQEGTEAFF
10 - - TRBJ1-4 TRBV25-1 TGTGCCGTTAAGGGGGAAAAACTGTTTTTT CAVKGEKLFF
18 - TRBD2 TRBJ2-2 TRBV9 TGTGCCAGCAGTGAAGACCCCGGGACTAGCGGGGGCCCCGGGGAGCTGTTTTTT CASSEDPGTSGGPGELFF
13 - - TRBJ2-2 TRBV4-3 TGCGCCAGCAGCGAGGGCCCAAGTAGGGAGCTGTTTTTT CASSEGPSRELFF
14 - - TRBJ1-3 TRBV4-1 TGCGCCAGCAGCACATTTTCAGGGTTGGACACCATATATTTT CASSTFSGLDTIYF
15 - TRBD1 TRBJ1-6 TRBV15 TGTGCCACCAGCAGCCAGGACAGGGATTTATCACCCCTCCACTTT CATSSQDRDLSPLHF
16 once TRBD2 TRBJ2-3 TRBV5-6 TGTGCCAGCAGCATGTTAAGCGGGGTATCGTTAGATACGCAGTATTTT CASSMLSGVSLDTQYF
13 - - TRBJ1-1 TRBV4-3 TGCGCCAGCAGCCAGGACAGGAACACTGAAGCTTTCTTT CASSQDRNTEAFF
16 few - TRBJ2-6 TRBV4-3 TGCGCCAGCAGCCAAGATCGCGGGTCTGGGGCCAACGTCCTGACTTTC CASSQDRGSGANVLTF
16 - TRBD2 TRBJ2-6 TRBV2 TGTGCCAGCAGAGGACTAGCCCCCTCTGGGGCCAACGTCCTGACTTTC CASRGLAPSGANVLTF
19 - TRBD1 TRBJ1-3 TRBV9 TGTGCCAGCAGCGCGGCCGGGACAGGGGGCCTAGAGCCTGGAAACACCATATATTTT CASSAAGTGGLEPGNTIYF
15 - - TRBJ1-2 TRBV30 TGTGCCTGGAGTAGGGAAGAGGGAGGGAGTATTGGCTACACCTTC CAWSREEGGSIGYTF
16 - - TRBJ2-3 TRBV19 TGTGCCAGTAGTGAGCCCGGAGCGGAGCACACAGATACGCAGTATTTT CASSEPGAEHTDTQYF
14 - - TRBJ1-2 TRBV7-9 TGTGCCAGCAGCGCACAGGGTTGGCCGTATGGCTACACCTTC CASSAQGWPYGYTF
14 - - TRBJ2-4 TRBV4-3 TGCGCCAGCAGTCAAGCTCTAGCCAAAAACATTCAGTACTTC CASSQALAKNIQYF
14 once - TRBJ2-2 TRBV7-9 TGTGCCAGCAGCTTACTGGAGGGAGGCGGGGAGCTGTTTTTT CASSLLEGGGELFF
11 - - TRBJ1-1 TRBV30 TGTGCCTGGAGTGTACAGGGAGAGGCTTTCTTT CAWSVQGEAFF
15 - TRBD1 TRBJ2-7 TRBV7-6 TGTGCCAGCAGCTTATCGGGACAGGGAGTAGACGAGCAGTACTTC CASSLSGQGVDEQYF
16 - TRBD2 TRBJ2-7 TRBV5-4 TGTGCCAGCAGCCCCCCAGGTAGCGGGACCTCCTACGAGCAGTACTTC CASSPPGSGTSYEQYF
16 - TRBD2 TRBJ2-3 TRBV6-4 TGTGCCAGCAGTGAATCCAGCGGGGGGGCCACAGATACGCAGTATTTT CASSESSGGATDTQYF
21 - - TRBJ2-2 TRBV21-1 TGTGCCAGCACCCACGGGGGGGGCAAGGTCCCAACCAATCTCAACACCGGGGAGCTGTTTTTT CASTHGGGKVPTNLNTGELFF
14 - TRBD1 TRBJ2-7 TRBV7-8 TGTGCCAGCAGCCGGGGGACAGGTACCTACGAGCAGTACTTC CASSRGTGTYEQYF
15 - TRBD2 TRBJ2-3 TRBV29-1 TGCAGCGTACATGAACTAGCGACTAGCACAGATACGCAGTATTTT CSVHELATSTDTQYF
14 - - TRBJ2-7 TRBV7-9 TGTGCCAGCAGCTTCGGTCACCCCGGTGACGAGCAGTACTTC CASSFGHPGDEQYF
20 - - TRBJ2-1 TRBV9 TGTGCCAGCAGCGCAAAGCAGGCTAGCTTATCCGCGGGGGCCCGCAATGAGCAGTTCTTC CASSAKQASLSAGARNEQFF
12 - - TRBJ1-2 TRBV27 TGTGCCAGCAGTTATGGCGGGCATGGCTACACCTTC CASSYGGHGYTF
17 - TRBD2 TRBJ2-7 TRBV4-1 TGCGCCAGCAGCCAAGCGCTGGGCGGCGGGGGGGCCGTGGAGCAGTACTTC CASSQALGGGGAVEQYF
13 - - TRBJ2-5 TRBV29-1 TGCAGCGTTGAAGGAGGCGACCAAGAGACCCAGTACTTC CSVEGGDQETQYF
16 - TRBD2 TRBJ2-1 TRBV5-1 TGCGCCAGCAGCTTGGCCCAGGCGGGGGGTGACCTTGAGCAGTTCTTC CASSLAQAGGDLEQFF
15 once TRBD1 TRBJ1-1 TRBV10-3 TGTGCCATCAGTGAGAGGTCACAGGGGGCTAGGGCAGCTTTCTTT CAISERSQGARAAFF